This TCR beta chain comes out of a study of shared clonotypes between healthy human individuals (dated by TCRdb to the early 2020s). Study-wide context: A few men and two women, aged 18 to 49 years, made up the cohort. For each donor, CD4 naive and CD4 memory were each given three plates, CD8 naive was given two plates, and CD8 memory was given one plate. To estimate repertoire size and how much clonotype sharing occurs between individuals, the study deeply sequenced the blood TCR repertoires of several healthy adults. To increase sequencing depth and limit assay-specific biases, different laboratories used diverse techniques to prepare libraries and sequence TCR repertoires. Leukapheresis yielded between about 0.85 and 10 billion PBMCs per donor.

Donors were healthy HIV-negative adults with no recently reported acute infections or vaccinations. Every donor was a Caucasian adult residing in Nashville, Tennessee, USA. Magnetic negative selection was used to enrich CD4+ T cells, after which naive cells were positively selected on CD45RA and the negative fraction became the memory subset. Blood was collected by leukapheresis, and PBMCs were isolated by Ficoll-Histopaque density gradient centrifugation and then cryopreserved in liquid nitrogen vapor phase. Analytical flow cytometry was used to check the purity and quantity of each magnetically sorted T cell population. Genomic DNA was isolated from each sorted fraction and quantified by UV absorbance on a Nanodrop 2000c. In the case of this clone: Its binding antigen is unknown. No clone much larger than this one lies a single base away; base qualities are absent.

General findings and caveats noted by the study authors: The genetic and exposure-history diversity represented was limited by the small number of donors. Rarefaction of sorted-subset datasets indicated incomplete sequencing despite the large sequencing depth. Sampling was restricted to blood, and TCR repertoires in tissues likely differ from the TCR repertoires found in blood. When a few donors were compared, the shared fraction of clonotypes was 5% to 6.5% for naive CD4, around 3.5% for naive CD8, 2% to 2.5% for memory CD4, and 0.35% to 0.4% for memory CD8. Estimated clonotype richness was generally larger for naive than for memory subsets. Clonotypes shared by all four sorted-subset donors showed higher generation probabilities than non-shared clonotypes. Pairwise subsampling led to the expectation that sequencing depth would affect the degree of clonotype sharing among donors.

The CDR3 runs 18 residues from the cysteine to the phenylalanine. The CDR3 DNA has 54 bases and is translated from base 1. The germline V gene yields SGHVS for CDR1 and FQNEAQ for CDR2. The V end gives up 1 base and the J end 5 bases, leaving 12 bases in the junction not matched to a gene. Using the deep immunoSEQ assay, TCR CDR3 regions were amplified from genomic DNA by multiplex PCR. Extracted genomic DNA from each cell subset was spread evenly across all wells of several immunoSEQ 96-well plates, with each plate serving as a replicate. Each replicate PCR for sorted subsets received roughly 200 ng genomic DNA, equal to roughly 33,000 T cell genomes. The purified libraries were quantified using a Qubit 3.0 fluorometer, sized with a Bioanalyzer 2100, and then quantified again using the KAPA Library Quantification kit. Every immunoSEQ 96-well plate was sequenced on a separate single-read 150-cycle Illumina NextSeq 550 flow cell. In the paper's pipeline: Because the immunoSEQ output held only junctional sequences and lacked quality scores, the filtering could not match the filtering applied to full-length reads. Sequences were annotated with PyIR, a Python wrapper for IgBLAST v1.9, and V/J genes and CDR3 were assigned using IMGT germline references. Reads were filtered out if the reads had weak V/J assignments (E-value above 1e-6), no CDR3, stop codons, out-of-frame junctions, or ambiguous translated residues. V3J clonotypes were defined by identical inferred V gene, J gene, and CDR3 amino acid sequence. The percentage overlap between two repertoires was calculated by dividing the number of shared unique clonotypes by the size of the smaller repertoire. Repertoire richness was assessed with RTK rarefaction, the Chao1 estimator, and Recon v2.1 estimates of unobserved clonotypes. For all TCRbeta clonotypes obtained by the gDNA method from a handful of donors, generation probabilities were computed with OLGA. TCRdb mirrors the immuneACCESS table, restricted to in-frame sequences. Some clones are absent from its copies; in checked studies, under half trace to an unresolved V gene, and the reason for the others is unknown. The V and J calls and clone size are taken from that table; D and trimming were inferred from the DNA. The sample table holds almost 750,000 clones, of which about two thirds were seen once. The ten largest make up roughly 1.8% of the sample.

The source material was memory CD4+ T cells sorted from blood. The cell subset or site label for this specimen denotes: CD45RA-negative fraction. The receptor's source is a woman between 25 and 40 years old in good health. This chain joins TRBV7-8 to TRBJ2-1; 9 central bases correspond to TRBD2. At the DNA level, the sequence is TGTGCCAGCAGCTTAGAGGTCGCGGGAGGGTCTTTCCACAATGAGCAGTTCTTC. This yields the protein CASSLEVAGGSFHNEQFF. The variable domain in full, with residues beyond the CDR3 obtained from the reference TRBV7-8 and TRBJ2-1 genes, is GAGVSQSPRYKVAKRGQDVALRCDPISGHVSLFWYQQALGQGPEFLTYFQNEAQLDKSGLPSDRFFAERPEGSVSTLKIQRTQQEDSAVYLCASSLEVAGGSFHNEQFFGPGTRLTVL.